This T cell receptor beta chain was observed in a study of radiation and T cells in renal cell carcinoma. For the study at large: Nephrectomy followed 15 Gy stereotactic body radiation by 4 weeks.

A few counts support this clone. Its antigen remains unknown. As to time point: baseline pretreatment blood. Noted treatment: 15 Gy SBRT to primary tumor, nephrectomy 4 weeks later. Blood was sampled at baseline, 2 weeks and 4 weeks after SBRT. This renal cell carcinoma was of the clear cell type. Using immunoSEQ multiplex PCR, the repertoire was profiled, and TCRdb retains in-frame clones only, with some absent. Among 50,000 to 75,000 clones, about three quarters were seen once, and the ten largest hold 7.3%. The germline gives CDR1 WNHNN, CDR2 SYGVQD (reference sequence). The CDR3 covers 14 residues. V shed 3 bases and J shed 10 bases, with 13 bases lying between them. Study findings and constraints: Baseline intratumoral clonotype presence is unknown without pretreatment biopsies.

The TCR sequence derives from a man aged 55 to 70 with renal cell carcinoma. The chain employs TRBV10-1 and TRBJ1-6; D is unresolved. Source: blood, taken from a patient whose treatment included radiotherapy and nephrectomy. The CDR3, as DNA: TGCGCCAGCAGTGATAAGGCCTCCGGGTCACCCCTCCACTTT. Translating gives CASSDKASGSPLHF.